These T cell receptor beta chains were read from a single sample in a study of T cell repertoires in cytomegalovirus infection. From the reads, TCRdb called clonotypes with MiXCR, one entry per CDR3 protein. The sample includes about 920,000 distinct CDR3 sequences, around 30% seen only once; the top ten take over 11%. Their antigens are not known. The starting material was cultured CD8+ T cells from PBMCs, obtained from culture after CMV antigen stimulation. Source of these receptors: a human donor in good health (CMV status not recorded). Some clones in this sample may be carry-over from other donors' samples. CDR3s include the opening cysteine and the closing phenylalanine or tryptophan. The D gene is left open where the match is weak. Size is omitted from some rows. Given values are once, few, many or a class for expanded clones.

>TRBJ2-1|.|TRBV10-1|few
TGCGCCAGCAGTGATAAGACAGGTTGGGATGAGCAGTTCTTC
CASSDKTGWDEQFF
>TRBJ1-2|.|TRBV7-6|few
TGTGCCAGCAGCCCATCGGGGGTGGATGGCTACACCTTC
CASSPSGVDGYTF
>TRBJ1-4|.|TRBV4-1|once
TGCGCCAGCAGCCTGGGCCATGGGGCGGAAAAACTGTTTTTT
CASSLGHGAEKLFF
>TRBJ2-7|TRBD2|TRBV7-2|many
TGTGCCAGCAGTCCTAGCGGGAACTCCTACGAGCAGTACTTC
CASSPSGNSYEQYF
>TRBJ2-5|.|TRBV7-3|.
TGTGCCAGCAGCCCTGTGGGGGGGGCAAGAGAGACCCAGTACTTC
CASSPVGGARETQYF
>TRBJ2-1|.|TRBV25-1|.
TGTGCCACCCTACTTACTAACGCCGGGAATGAGCAGTTCTTC
CATLLTNAGNEQFF
>TRBJ2-3|.|TRBV7-6|.
TGTGCCAGCAACGATGACAGCACAGATACGCAGTATTTT
CASNDDSTDTQYF
>TRBJ2-1|.|TRBV6-8|.
TGTGCCAGCAGTCCACTGGCAGGGGAAGCCTACAATGAGCAGTTCTTC
CASSPLAGEAYNEQFF
>TRBJ2-3|.|TRBV6-5|few
TGTGCCAGCAGTTACTCTTGGGCGTCTAGCACAGATACGCAGTATTTT
CASSYSWASSTDTQYF
>TRBJ2-7|.|TRBV20-1|few
TGCAGTGCTAGGACTAGATCGACCTACGAGCAGTACTTC
CSARTRSTYEQYF